Listed below are T cell receptor beta chains from one sample, sequenced in a study of cytomegalovirus exposure and HLA in healthy donors. TCRdb's copy holds only in-frame clones and misses some; the assay was immunoSEQ multiplex PCR. The repertoire holds about 110,000 clones, less than 75% seen once, with 4.1% in the top ten. Sequenced input: PBMCs. The source of these receptors is a woman aged 40 to 55 in good health and CMV-seronegative. Both conserved end residues are part of each CDR3. Each record gives: D gene, J gene, clone size, V gene, CDR3 length, CDR3 DNA, CDR3 protein. The D gene is left open where the match is weak. Clone size is given for some rows only: seen once, a few or many times, or a class if the clone is expanded.

D gene: TRBD2
J gene: TRBJ2-7
clone size: .
V gene: TRBV19
CDR3 length: 13
CDR3 DNA: TGTGCCAGTAGTACTAGCGGGAGATCCGAGCAGTACTTC
CDR3 protein: CASSTSGRSEQYF

D gene: TRBD1
J gene: TRBJ2-1
clone size: few
V gene: TRBV7-2
CDR3 length: 16
CDR3 DNA: TGTGCCAGCAGCTACGCCGGGACAGGGGTTTACAATGAGCAGTTCTTC
CDR3 protein: CASSYAGTGVYNEQFF

D gene: .
J gene: TRBJ1-1
clone size: .
V gene: TRBV4-1
CDR3 length: 17
CDR3 DNA: TGCGCCAGCAGCCAACATAGGGGGGGGCCGCCGAACACTGAAGCTTTCTTT
CDR3 protein: CASSQHRGGPPNTEAFF

D gene: .
J gene: TRBJ1-1
clone size: .
V gene: TRBV19
CDR3 length: 15
CDR3 DNA: TGTGCCAGTAGGAATGTGGGCAGGTGGAACACTGAAGCTTTCTTT
CDR3 protein: CASRNVGRWNTEAFF

D gene: .
J gene: TRBJ2-5
clone size: .
V gene: TRBV5-1
CDR3 length: 13
CDR3 DNA: TGCGCCAGCAGCTTGATCCTAAGAGAGACCCAGTACTTC
CDR3 protein: CASSLILRETQYF

D gene: .
J gene: TRBJ1-1
clone size: .
V gene: TRBV28
CDR3 length: 12
CDR3 DNA: TGTGCCAGCCTCAATAGACAGGCTGAAGCTTTCTTT
CDR3 protein: CASLNRQAEAFF

D gene: TRBD1
J gene: TRBJ2-3
clone size: .
V gene: TRBV7-3
CDR3 length: 15
CDR3 DNA: TGTGCCAGCAGCCCCGGGACAGGGGGTTCAGATACGCAGTATTTT
CDR3 protein: CASSPGTGGSDTQYF

D gene: .
J gene: TRBJ2-5
clone size: .
V gene: TRBV6-6
CDR3 length: 14
CDR3 DNA: TGTGCCAGCAACCGAGAGGGCGGCCAAGAGACCCAGTACTTC
CDR3 protein: CASNREGGQETQYF

D gene: TRBD1
J gene: TRBJ2-6
clone size: .
V gene: TRBV6-4
CDR3 length: 18
CDR3 DNA: TGTGCCAGCAGTGAACGGGACAGGGGTCTCTCTGGGGCCAACGTCCTGACTTTC
CDR3 protein: CASSERDRGLSGANVLTF

D gene: .
J gene: TRBJ2-1
clone size: few
V gene: TRBV7-9
CDR3 length: 15
CDR3 DNA: TGCGCCAGCAGCCAAGACGGAAACAGACTAAATGAGCAGTTCTTC
CDR3 protein: CASSQDGNRLNEQFF

D gene: .
J gene: TRBJ1-2
clone size: .
V gene: TRBV5-4
CDR3 length: 13
CDR3 DNA: TGTGCCAGCCTAGGCCCGGCTAAGGATGGCTACACCTTC
CDR3 protein: CASLGPAKDGYTF

D gene: .
J gene: TRBJ1-4
clone size: .
V gene: TRBV6-4
CDR3 length: 18
CDR3 DNA: TGTGCCAGCACCCCCTCTGAATTCGCTACCGCAACTAATGAAAAACTGTTTTTT
CDR3 protein: CASTPSEFATATNEKLFF

D gene: .
J gene: TRBJ1-1
clone size: .
V gene: TRBV27
CDR3 length: 15
CDR3 DNA: TGTGCCAGCAGTTTATGGGGCATTTCGAACACTGAAGCTTTCTTT
CDR3 protein: CASSLWGISNTEAFF

D gene: .
J gene: TRBJ1-2
clone size: .
V gene: TRBV6-5
CDR3 length: 13
CDR3 DNA: TGTGCCAGCAACTTAGACGGGAGTTATGGCTACACCTTC
CDR3 protein: CASNLDGSYGYTF

D gene: .
J gene: TRBJ1-4
clone size: .
V gene: TRBV19
CDR3 length: 13
CDR3 DNA: TGTGCCAGTAGTATGAAACAGAATGAAAAACTGTTTTTT
CDR3 protein: CASSMKQNEKLFF

D gene: TRBD1
J gene: TRBJ1-4
clone size: few
V gene: TRBV28
CDR3 length: 19
CDR3 DNA: TGTGCCAGCAGTTTAAACCGGGACAGCCCTGAGCTTACTAATGAAAAACTGTTTTTT
CDR3 protein: CASSLNRDSPELTNEKLFF

D gene: .
J gene: TRBJ2-2
clone size: few
V gene: TRBV5-4
CDR3 length: 13
CDR3 DNA: TGTGCCAGCAGCTTACAAGGGGGCGGGGAGCTGTTTTTT
CDR3 protein: CASSLQGGGELFF

D gene: .
J gene: TRBJ1-2
clone size: .
V gene: TRBV14
CDR3 length: 14
CDR3 DNA: TGTGCCAGCAGCCCCGGGTTGCCGGGCTATGGCTACACCTTC
CDR3 protein: CASSPGLPGYGYTF

D gene: TRBD2
J gene: TRBJ2-2
clone size: few
V gene: TRBV19
CDR3 length: 17
CDR3 DNA: TGTGCCAGTAGTATAATCCCGGGCGGGGGGGCAGGCGGGGAGCTGTTTTTT
CDR3 protein: CASSIIPGGGAGGELFF

D gene: .
J gene: TRBJ1-3
clone size: once
V gene: TRBV4-1
CDR3 length: 16
CDR3 DNA: TGCGCCAGCAGCCAAGAGCAGGACTCCTCTGGAAACACCATATATTTT
CDR3 protein: CASSQEQDSSGNTIYF

D gene: .
J gene: TRBJ2-1
clone size: .
V gene: TRBV30
CDR3 length: 14
CDR3 DNA: TGTGCCTGGAGCGAAACTAGTGCCTACAATGAGCAGTTCTTC
CDR3 protein: CAWSETSAYNEQFF

D gene: .
J gene: TRBJ1-2
clone size: few
V gene: TRBV18
CDR3 length: 14
CDR3 DNA: TGTGCCAGCTCATCGACAGTAGGCCTTGGTGGCTACACCTTC
CDR3 protein: CASSSTVGLGGYTF

D gene: TRBD1
J gene: TRBJ2-7
clone size: .
V gene: TRBV30
CDR3 length: 14
CDR3 DNA: TGTGCCTGGAGTGGGGTGACAGGGGGCTTCGAGCAGTACTTC
CDR3 protein: CAWSGVTGGFEQYF

D gene: .
J gene: TRBJ2-7
clone size: .
V gene: TRBV7-9
CDR3 length: 15
CDR3 DNA: TGTTCCAGCAGTAAGAACCTAGTGGTGTCTTACGAGCAGTACTTC
CDR3 protein: CSSSKNLVVSYEQYF

D gene: .
J gene: TRBJ1-5
clone size: .
V gene: TRBV7-9
CDR3 length: 14
CDR3 DNA: TGTGCCAGCAGCTTCGGGGATAGCAATCAGCCCCAGCATTTT
CDR3 protein: CASSFGDSNQPQHF

D gene: TRBD1
J gene: TRBJ1-1
clone size: .
V gene: TRBV18
CDR3 length: 14
CDR3 DNA: TGTGCCAGCTCACCGGGACAGGGGAACACTGAAGCTTTCTTT
CDR3 protein: CASSPGQGNTEAFF

D gene: .
J gene: TRBJ1-2
clone size: .
V gene: TRBV19
CDR3 length: 16
CDR3 DNA: TGTGCCAGTAGTATGTTGGACAGCCTTTCCCCCGTGGGCTACACCTTC
CDR3 protein: CASSMLDSLSPVGYTF

D gene: .
J gene: TRBJ2-2
clone size: .
V gene: TRBV4-2
CDR3 length: 17
CDR3 DNA: TGTGCCAGCAGCCAAGAGGGTGGGGGGGCGGACACCGGGGAGCTGTTTTTT
CDR3 protein: CASSQEGGGADTGELFF

D gene: TRBD1
J gene: TRBJ1-1
clone size: .
V gene: TRBV28
CDR3 length: 16
CDR3 DNA: TGTGCCAGCAGGCCCCCCGGGACAGGGATGAACACTGAAGCTTTCTTT
CDR3 protein: CASRPPGTGMNTEAFF

D gene: TRBD2
J gene: TRBJ2-4
clone size: .
V gene: TRBV29-1
CDR3 length: 14
CDR3 DNA: TGCAGCTCAATATCCGGGGGGGTGGGAAACATTCAGTACTTC
CDR3 protein: CSSISGGVGNIQYF

D gene: TRBD1
J gene: TRBJ2-7
clone size: .
V gene: TRBV7-9
CDR3 length: 12
CDR3 DNA: TGTGCCAGCAGCTTAACAGGGGACGAGCAGTACTTC
CDR3 protein: CASSLTGDEQYF

D gene: .
J gene: TRBJ2-1
clone size: .
V gene: TRBV7-3
CDR3 length: 16
CDR3 DNA: TGTGCCAGCAGCTTAACCTCGGCAGGTCTGATCAATGAGCAGTTCTTC
CDR3 protein: CASSLTSAGLINEQFF

D gene: TRBD1
J gene: TRBJ2-3
clone size: few
V gene: TRBV14
CDR3 length: 17
CDR3 DNA: TGTGCCAGCAGCTCCCTAGAGGGGGACAGTAGCACAGATACGCAGTATTTT
CDR3 protein: CASSSLEGDSSTDTQYF

D gene: TRBD2
J gene: TRBJ2-2
clone size: few
V gene: TRBV7-8
CDR3 length: 15
CDR3 DNA: TGTGCCAGCAGCGCCTCGGGGGGGCCGACCGGGGAGCTGTTTTTT
CDR3 protein: CASSASGGPTGELFF

D gene: TRBD1
J gene: TRBJ1-1
clone size: few
V gene: TRBV19
CDR3 length: 14
CDR3 DNA: TGTGCCAGTCTCCAACCAGGACAGGGGGCGATGGCTTTCTTT
CDR3 protein: CASLQPGQGAMAFF

D gene: .
J gene: TRBJ2-2
clone size: .
V gene: TRBV7-2
CDR3 length: 17
CDR3 DNA: TGTGCCAGCACACCCGGGAGAGGGAGGTCTAACACCGGGGAGCTGTTTTTT
CDR3 protein: CASTPGRGRSNTGELFF

D gene: TRBD2
J gene: TRBJ2-1
clone size: once
V gene: TRBV7-7
CDR3 length: 16
CDR3 DNA: TGTGCTAGCAGCCAGGGACTAGCGGTGGCGCAGGGTGAGCAGTTCTTC
CDR3 protein: CASSQGLAVAQGEQFF

D gene: .
J gene: TRBJ1-5
clone size: once
V gene: TRBV7-2
CDR3 length: 15
CDR3 DNA: TGTGCCAGCAGCTTAGTGGCGGGTGGGAATCAGCCCCAGCATTTT
CDR3 protein: CASSLVAGGNQPQHF

D gene: .
J gene: TRBJ2-7
clone size: few
V gene: TRBV5-4
CDR3 length: 14
CDR3 DNA: TGTGCCAGCAGCTTGTTCGGGATGTCCTACGAGCAGTACTTC
CDR3 protein: CASSLFGMSYEQYF

D gene: .
J gene: TRBJ1-1
clone size: few
V gene: TRBV12-5
CDR3 length: 15
CDR3 DNA: TGTGCTAGTCGTCCTTCGGGGGAGGTGGGAACTGAAGCTTTCTTT
CDR3 protein: CASRPSGEVGTEAFF

D gene: TRBD2
J gene: TRBJ2-1
clone size: few
V gene: TRBV10-3
CDR3 length: 16
CDR3 DNA: TGTGCCATCAATAGGGATGGGACTAGCGGGGGTGCACAACTGTTCTTC
CDR3 protein: CAINRDGTSGGAQLFF

D gene: TRBD2
J gene: TRBJ2-2
clone size: once
V gene: TRBV7-2
CDR3 length: 15
CDR3 DNA: TGTGCCAGCAGCGTAATTAGCGGGTGGTCCGGGGAGCTGTTTTTT
CDR3 protein: CASSVISGWSGELFF